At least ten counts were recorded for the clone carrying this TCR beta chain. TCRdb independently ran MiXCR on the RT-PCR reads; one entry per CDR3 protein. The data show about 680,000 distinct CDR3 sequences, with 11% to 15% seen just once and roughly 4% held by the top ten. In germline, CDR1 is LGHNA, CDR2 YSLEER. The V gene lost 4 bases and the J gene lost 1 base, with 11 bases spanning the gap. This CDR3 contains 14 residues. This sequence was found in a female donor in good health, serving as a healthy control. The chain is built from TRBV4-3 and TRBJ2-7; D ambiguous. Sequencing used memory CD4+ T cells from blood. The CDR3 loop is CASSLSPDSYEQYF. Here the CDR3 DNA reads TGCGCCAGCAGCCTCTCCCCTGATTCCTACGAGCAGTACTTC.